This passage covers 32 T cell receptor beta chains from one sample sequenced in a study of regulatory T cells in long-lasting Graves disease. With iRepertoire HTBI primers and Arm-PCR of CDR3 regions, TCR beta libraries were built. One entry per CDR3 protein, called by TCRdb with MiXCR from the multiplex PCR reads. The sample contains fewer than 350,000 distinct CDR3 sequences, 18% of which appear only once. Time point noted: newly diagnosed GD, antithyroid drugs for less than 3 months. The TCR library was made from RNA extracted from PBMCs. Sequencing was performed on peripheral blood mononuclear cells (PBMCs), taken at new diagnosis, from a patient treated with antithyroid drugs. These receptors were taken from a female donor with Graves disease.

The chain employs TRBV5-1 and TRBJ2-3, with TRBD2 matching 10 bases. Germline V gene data show CDR1 as SGHRS and CDR2 as YFSETQ. With 2 bases clipped from V and 3 bases from J, the junction kept 12 bases outside the gene matches. The CDR3 length is 18 residues. This chain's CDR3 is CASSFFLSGRALTDTQYF. The CDR3 region has the DNA TGCGCCAGCAGCTTTTTTCTGAGCGGGAGGGCCCTGACAGATACGCAGTATTTT.

Of note for this clonotype: A read error is likely, as this CDR3 ends without the conserved phenylalanine or tryptophan. The chain has TRBV12-3 or TRBV12-4 and TRBJ1-1, with no clear D. The V and J ends lost 5 bases and 1 base respectively, with 11 bases between them. The CDR3 sequence is 14 residues long. CDR3 DNA: TGTGCCAGCAGTCTCCGGACGGGGAACACTGAAGCTTTCCTT. As protein: CASSLRTGNTEAFL.

This clonotype was recorded at least ten times. The CDR3 coding sequence is TGTGCCAGTAGACATCGACTAGCGGGAAATGAGCAGTTCTTC. Translation gives CASRHRLAGNEQFF. The chain employs TRBV19 and TRBJ2-1; 11 bases are shared with TRBD2. Germline lookup yields CDR1 LNHDA and CDR2 SQIVND (reference sequence). V lost 6 bases, J lost 7 bases, and 5 bases stayed unmatched. The CDR3 is made up of 14 amino acids.

In its sample, this clonotype was seen many times. The rearrangement links TRBV5-1 to TRBJ1-5; D may be TRBD1 (5 bases). The CDR3 has 16 residues. In germline, CDR1 is SGHRS, CDR2 YFSETQ. Trimming removed 0 bases from V and 4 bases from J, with 14 bases in between. The CDR3 coding sequence is TGCGCCAGCAGCTTGGCACCGGGACGGGAAAATCAGCCCCAGCATTTT. The encoded protein is CASSLAPGRENQPQHF.

This clonotype was counted many times. The chain couples TRBV10-3 to TRBJ1-1, with unresolved D. In germline, CDR1 is ENHRY, CDR2 SYGVKD. Trimming left V 2 bases short and J 0 bases short, with 10 bases between. The CDR3 runs to 15 residues. This CDR3 reads CAISEPSDMNTEAFF. Written as DNA, the CDR3 is TGTGCCATCAGTGAGCCATCAGACATGAACACTGAAGCTTTCTTT.

This clonotype occurred a few times. A read error is possible here, since a much larger clone lies one base away. The chain joins TRBV12-5 to TRBJ2-3; 8 bases fit TRBD2. Germline V gene sequence: CDR1 LGHNT, CDR2 FRNRAP. The CDR3 runs to 17 residues. The V segment lost 4 bases and the J segment 5 bases; nucleotides outside the gene matches: 14. This CDR3 reads CASGYGTNGGEGDTQYF. CDR3 bases: TGTGCTAGTGGTTACGGGACTAACGGGGGGGAGGGAGATACGCAGTATTTT.

This clonotype was counted between two and nine times. A single base separates this from a much larger clone, so it may be a read error. CDR3 sequence (DNA): TGTGCCAGCAGTGAATTACAGTCAGAAGAGACCCAGTACTTC. Encoded protein: CASSELQSEETQYF. The chain recombines TRBV2 with TRBJ2-5; D is uncertain. CDR3 size: 14 residues. Germline V gives CDR1 SNHLY, CDR2 FYNNEI. Trimming cost V 2 bases and J 3 bases, with 10 bases left between them.

In its sample, this clonotype was seen a few times. The chain employs TRBV3-1 and TRBJ2-5; D possibly corresponds to TRBD1 (6 bases). The CDR3 runs 15 residues. The germline gives CDR1 LGHDT, CDR2 YNNKEL (reference sequence). The ends were cut back, 5 bases at V and 9 bases at J, with 22 bases in the middle. CDR3 region: CASSVGTFGEGAQYF. The DNA of the CDR3 is TGTGCCAGCAGCGTAGGGACATTCGGAGAGGGGGCCCAGTACTTC.

This clonotype appeared many times. This chain uses TRBV29-1 with TRBJ1-2; TRBD1 aligns across 8 bases. CDR1 and CDR2 from the germline V gene are SQVTM and ANQGSEA. There are 12 residues in the CDR3. V trimming: 7 bases; J trimming: 8 bases; junction bases outside the gene matches: 9. Here the CDR3 reads CSADDRGSGYTF. Written as DNA, the CDR3 is TGCAGCGCTGACGACAGGGGAAGCGGCTACACCTTC.

This clonotype was seen more than once but under ten times. The chain combines TRBV30 with TRBJ1-2; D gene uncertain. The CDR3 is 12 residues long. In germline, CDR1 is GTSNPN, CDR2 SVGIG (reference sequence). V lost 3 bases to trimming and J lost 13 bases, with 18 bases between them. The DNA of the CDR3 is TGTGCCTGGAGGGCAGATCCCCCCCCACCCACCTTC. Translated, it gives CAWRADPPPPTF. The complete variable domain, with remaining parts taken from reference TRBV30 and TRBJ1-2, reads SQTIHQWPATLVQPVGSPLSLECTVEGTSNPNLYWYRQAAGRGLQLLFYSVGIGQISSEVPQNLSASRPQDRQFILSSKKLLLSDSGFYLCAWRADPPPPTFGSGTRLTVV.

This clonotype occurred many times. The chain recombines TRBV20-1 with TRBJ1-2; possible D gene TRBD1, 6 bases. This CDR3 is 15 amino acids long. V was clipped by 0 bases and J by 0 bases, with 11 bases between them. Germline V CDR1 and CDR2: DFQATT, SNEGSKA (reference sequence). The CDR3 DNA follows: TGCAGTGCTAGAGACCAGGGGACTACTAACTATGGCTACACCTTC. It translates to CSARDQGTTNYGYTF.

The chain joins TRBV9 to TRBJ2-5; tentatively, D is TRBD2 (6 bases). This CDR3 comprises 16 residues. Deletions cut 3 bases from V and 5 bases from J, with 20 bases between. CDR1 is SGDLS and CDR2 is YYNGEE in the germline V gene. The CDR3 here is CASSGPRGETHETQYF. DNA of the CDR3: TGTGCCAGCAGCGGACCACGCGGGGAGACACACGAGACCCAGTACTTC.

The chain recombines TRBV30 with TRBJ2-5; a weak D match, TRBD2 (6 bases). Gene TRBJ2-1 matches the end of the DNA better, so the J call may be wrong. Germline V CDR1 and CDR2: GTSNPN, SVGIG (reference sequence). This CDR3 has 13 residues. CDR3 sequence (DNA): TGTGCCTGGAGCCGAGGAACTAGCCATGAGCAGTTCTTC. Translating it yields CAWSRGTSHEQFF.

This clonotype was counted many times. The chain joins TRBV29-1 to TRBJ2-2; D is ambiguous. Germline V gene data show CDR1 as SQVTM and CDR2 as ANQGSEA. The CDR3 has 14 amino acids. V gave up 4 bases and J gave up 3 bases, with 12 bases separating them. Here the CDR3 DNA reads TGCAGCGTTGCCCTGGGGTTAGACACCGGGGAGCTGTTTTTT. Translation gives CSVALGLDTGELFF.

This clonotype was observed at least ten times. The chain has TRBV2 and TRBJ2-3; 8 bases line up with TRBD2. This CDR3 region has 14 residues. CDR1 and CDR2 from the germline V gene are SNHLY and FYNNEI. The junction had 8 bases not matched to a gene; V was cut back by 5 bases and J by 7 bases. The CDR3 coding sequence is TGTGCCAGCAGTACCCCGGGACTAGGGAATACGCAGTATTTT. It encodes CASSTPGLGNTQYF.

This clonotype was detected a few times. The chain is built from TRBV5-4 and TRBJ1-6; D is perhaps TRBD1 (6 bases). Trimming stripped 0 bases from V and 10 bases from J, with 14 bases between. The CDR3 totals 15 residues. The germline V gene encodes CDR1 SGHNT and CDR2 YYREEE (reference sequence). The CDR3 reads CASSLVVGGDSPLHF. The CDR3 DNA reads TGTGCCAGCAGCTTGGTAGTCGGGGGCGACTCACCCCTCCACTTT. Complete variable domain (other parts from reference TRBV5-4 and TRBJ1-6): ETGVTQSPTHLIKTRGQQVTLRCSSQSGHNTVSWYQQALGQGPQFIFQYYREEENGRGNFPPRFSGLQFPNYSSELNVNALELDDSALYLCASSLVVGGDSPLHFGNGTRLTVT.

This clonotype was observed many times. This sequence joins TRBV19 and TRBJ1-2; tentative D call: TRBD1 (6 bases). The germline V gene has CDR1 LNHDA and CDR2 SQIVND (reference sequence). V lost 2 bases and J lost 4, with 8 bases in between. CDR3 length: 13 residues. The CDR3 region has the DNA TGTGCCAGTAGTATAAGGACAGTCTATGGCTACACCTTC. Translated: CASSIRTVYGYTF.

This clonotype was seen at least ten times. The rearrangement joins TRBV7-8 to TRBJ1-4; 9 bases match TRBD1. Trimming removed 5 bases from V and 2 bases from J; junction bases left unmatched: 3. Germline CDR1 and CDR2: SGHVS and FQNEAQ. This CDR3 spans 15 amino acids. CDR3 region: CASSPGTGTNEKLFF. CDR3 sequence (DNA): TGTGCCAGCAGCCCGGGGACAGGGACTAATGAAAAACTGTTTTTT.

V and J are TRBV11-2 and TRBJ2-7; TRBD2 aligns across 7 bases. The CDR3 extends over 16 amino acids. Germline CDR1 is SGHAT and CDR2 is FQNNGV. V shed 4 bases, J shed 3 bases, and the junction held 12 bases outside the gene matches. The CDR3 loop is CASSSVGGDGGYEQYF. The CDR3 DNA sequence: TGTGCCAGCAGCTCGGTGGGGGGGGACGGCGGCTACGAGCAGTACTTC.

This chain uses TRBV12-3 or TRBV12-4 with TRBJ2-7; 8 bases align to TRBD2. V gave up 5 bases and J gave up 6 bases; unmatched junction bases: 9. The CDR3 has 14 residues. The CDR3 is CASSQRGGGPEQYF. The CDR3 DNA sequence: TGTGCCAGCAGTCAACGGGGGGGGGGCCCCGAGCAGTACTTC.

This clonotype was recorded a few times. V usage is TRBV20-1 and J usage is TRBJ1-1; a possible D gene is TRBD1 (6 bases). CDR1 is DFQATT, CDR2 SNEGSKA, per germline (reference sequence). The CDR3 has 15 amino acids. V lost 0 bases and J 4 bases, leaving 15 bases between the germline ends. The DNA for the CDR3 is TGCAGTGCTAGAGATCACGCAGGGGATATCACTGAAGCTTTCTTT. This sequence encodes CSARDHAGDITEAFF.

This clonotype was seen a few times. The CDR3 DNA follows: TGCGCCAGCAGCCAAGACACGGAGGTGTACGAGCAGTACTTC. This gives the protein CASSQDTEVYEQYF. This rearrangement joins TRBV4-1 to TRBJ2-7, with D perhaps matching TRBD2 (5 bases). The germline CDR1 and CDR2 sequences are MGHRA and YSYEKL. V lost 0 bases, J lost 4 bases, and 10 bases lay in between. The CDR3 contains 14 residues.

This clonotype was counted between two and nine times. The CDR3 reads CASSFVGRAFGELFF. The CDR3 coding sequence is TGTGCCAGCAGTTTTGTCGGGAGGGCCTTCGGGGAGCTGTTTTTT. This chain uses TRBV12-3 or TRBV12-4 with TRBJ2-2, with TRBD2 matching 8 bases. This CDR3 spans 15 amino acids. With V trimmed by 3 bases and J by 7 bases, 7 bases remained unmatched.

This clonotype came up once. V and J are TRBV20-1 and TRBJ2-7, with 8 bases identical to TRBD1. This CDR3 has 15 residues. V lost 7 bases to trimming and J lost 6 bases; unmatched junction nucleotides: 17. The germline CDR1 and CDR2 sequences are DFQATT and SNEGSKA (reference sequence). The CDR3 spells CSVLSSGTGPREQYF. In DNA form, the CDR3 reads TGCAGTGTTCTCTCCTCCGGGACAGGCCCTCGCGAGCAGTACTTC.

This clonotype came up many times. The gene calls are TRBV29-1 and TRBJ2-1; 8 bases are a match to TRBD2. Per germline, CDR1 SQVTM and CDR2 ANQGSEA. Trimming cost V 4 bases and J 6 bases; bases outside gene matches: 2. The CDR3 covers 12 residues. CDR3 coding DNA: TGCAGCGTTGCGGGAGGGCGCAATGAGCAGTTCTTC. Amino acids: CSVAGGRNEQFF.

This clonotype was counted between two and nine times. The chain is built from TRBV11-2 and TRBJ1-5, with a weak D call TRBD1 (5 bases). Germline V gene sequence: CDR1 SGHAT, CDR2 FQNNGV. V was clipped by 1 base and J by 0 bases, with 13 bases between them. The length of the CDR3 is 17 residues. In DNA form, the CDR3 reads TGTGCCAGCAGCTTAGTGGGGGGGACTAATAGCAATCAGCCCCAGCATTTT. It is translated as CASSLVGGTNSNQPQHF. Using reference TRBV11-2 and TRBJ1-5 for the parts outside the CDR3, the full variable domain is EAGVAQSPRYKIIEKRQSVAFWCNPISGHATLYWYQQILGQGPKLLIQFQNNGVVDDSQLPKDRFSAERLKGVDSTLKIQPAKLEDSAVYLCASSLVGGTNSNQPQHFGDGTRLSIL.

This clonotype was detected many times. The chain uses TRBV2 and TRBJ2-3; a weak D match, TRBD1 (5 bases). The CDR3 is made up of 15 amino acids. Per the germline V gene, CDR1 is SNHLY and CDR2 is FYNNEI. The V and J ends lost 8 bases and 4 bases respectively, with 19 bases between them. CDR3 bases: TGTGCCAGCGCCGGCCGGACCTTAGGGGCAGATACGCAGTATTTT. It specifies CASAGRTLGADTQYF.

This clonotype was seen ten or more times. The chain carries TRBV30 and TRBJ2-1, with 9 nucleotides matching TRBD1. This CDR3 has 13 residues. The germline V gene has CDR1 GTSNPN and CDR2 SVGIG (reference sequence). J was trimmed by 7 bases and V by 2 bases; bases with no gene match: 3. This CDR3 is CAWSTGGQNEQFF. CDR3 nucleotide sequence: TGTGCCTGGAGTACAGGGGGCCAAAATGAGCAGTTCTTC.

The chain carries TRBV12-3 or TRBV12-4 and TRBJ2-7, with 12 nucleotides matching TRBD2. J lost 7 bases, V lost 5 bases, and 6 bases had no gene match. CDR3 length equals 14 residues. The CDR3 sequence: CASSRTSGITEQYF. DNA for the CDR3: TGTGCCAGCAGTCGGACTAGCGGGATAACTGAGCAGTACTTC.

This clonotype was counted a few times. J is TRBJ2-2 and V is TRBV7-9; D remains unclear. The germline CDR1 and CDR2 sequences are SEHNR and FQNEAQ (reference sequence). Deletions cut 7 bases from V and 1 base from J, with 22 bases between. This CDR3 is 18 amino acids long. The CDR3 here is CASTHPVGQVLNTGELFF. CDR3 in DNA: TGTGCCAGCACCCATCCTGTGGGCCAGGTTTTGAACACCGGGGAGCTGTTTTTT.

In its sample, this clonotype was seen many times. The V and J genes are TRBV9 and TRBJ2-7, with D perhaps being TRBD1 or TRBD2 (5 bases each). The germline V and J ends were trimmed by 0 bases and 7 bases, with 20 bases remaining between them. The CDR3 is made up of 16 amino acids. Looked up from germline, CDR1 is SGDLS and CDR2 is YYNGEE. CDR3 coding DNA: TGTGCCAGCAGCGTAGGGTCCGGGACCTTCTTCGGGGAGCAGTACTTC. Amino acid sequence: CASSVGSGTFFGEQYF.

This clonotype has more than one count but fewer than ten. V and J are TRBV20-1 and TRBJ1-5, with D possibly matching TRBD1 (5 bases). V lost 3 bases, J lost 1 base, and 7 bases lay in between. The germline gives CDR1 DFQATT, CDR2 SNEGSKA (reference sequence). The CDR3 is made up of 13 amino acids. CDR3 DNA: TGCAGTGCTAGCCGGGACAGCAATCAGCCCCAGCATTTT. Protein sequence: CSASRDSNQPQHF.